This passage covers 20 T cell receptor beta chains from one sample sequenced in a study of preoperative IRX-2 immunotherapy in early breast cancer. TCRdb keeps only in-frame clones here, not all; method: immunoSEQ multiplex PCR. The sample holds some 32,000 clones; roughly 87% are singletons and the top ten take just under 2.5%. Treatment here: preoperative locoregional IRX-2 cytokine immunotherapy. Sequencing used lymph node tissue, obtained from a patient treated with IRX-2 immunotherapy. All receptors come from a human donor with breast cancer.

This clone was detected a few times. The chain carries TRBV15 and TRBJ2-7; weak D call: TRBD2 (5 bases). CDR3 size: 14 residues. V lost 0 bases to trimming and J lost 7 bases, with 13 bases between them. The germline V gene has CDR1 LNHNV and CDR2 YYDKDF (reference sequence). This CDR3 reads CATSRDLGVGEQYF. The CDR3 DNA reads as TGTGCCACCAGCAGAGATCTGGGAGTGGGGGAGCAGTACTTC. Variable domain in full (rest from reference TRBV15 and TRBJ2-7): DAMVIQNPRYQVTQFGKPVTLSCSQTLNHNVMYWYQQKSSQAPKLLFHYYDKDFNNEADTPDNFQSRRPNTSFCFLDIRSPGLGDTAMYLCATSRDLGVGEQYFGPGTRLTVT.

The chain combines TRBV28 with TRBJ1-3, with no clear D. Trimming took 5 bases from V and 0 from J, leaving 11 bases between them. Germline loops: CDR1 MDHEN, CDR2 SYDVKM. CDR3 length: 15 residues. The CDR3 nucleotides read TGTGCCAGCAGTCCTCCGTGGTCCTCTGGAAACACCATATATTTT. Residues: CASSPPWSSGNTIYF.

The chain links TRBV28 to TRBJ2-7; D might be TRBD2 (6 bases). In germline, CDR1 is MDHEN, CDR2 SYDVKM. Between the trimmed V and J ends, which lost 5 bases and 5 bases, there was a span of 13 bases. CDR3 length equals 13 residues. In nucleotides, the CDR3 is TGTGCCAGCAGTCCCGCGGGGCGCGACGAGCAGTACTTC. Residues: CASSPAGRDEQYF.

The rearrangement links TRBV29-1 to TRBJ1-5, with D tentatively TRBD1 (5 bases). The CDR3 runs to 13 residues. The germline V gene has CDR1 SQVTM and CDR2 ANQGSEA. Deletions cut 5 bases from V and 6 bases from J, with 14 bases between. CDR3 nucleotides: TGCAGCGTTCGAGGGGTTTTTGGTCAGCCCCAGCATTTT. Amino acid sequence: CSVRGVFGQPQHF.

The chain is built from TRBV2 and TRBJ2-1, with TRBD1 as a possible D gene (7 bases). Trimming removed 7 bases at V and 4 bases at J, with 17 bases between. The CDR3 is 15 residues long. CDR1 is SNHLY, CDR2 FYNNEI, per germline. CDR3 amino acids: CASMGRTGLYNEQFF. The CDR3 DNA reads TGTGCCAGCATGGGGAGGACAGGCCTATACAATGAGCAGTTCTTC.

The V gene is TRBV18, the J gene TRBJ2-7; D is ambiguous. The germline V and J ends were trimmed by 3 bases and 1 base, with 7 bases remaining between them. Germline V CDR1 and CDR2: KGHSH, LQKENI. The CDR3 is 13 residues long. CDR3 sequence (DNA): TGTGCCAGCTCACCTCCAGTATCCTACGAGCAGTACTTC. The encoded protein is CASSPPVSYEQYF.

This chain uses TRBV11-3 with TRBJ2-3, with D possibly being TRBD1 or TRBD2 (6 bases each). V was clipped by 6 bases and J by 6 bases, with 22 bases between them. Germline assignment: CDR1 SGHNT and CDR2 YENEEA. The CDR3 consists of 16 residues. The CDR3 is CASRPPGGGRADTQYF. The CDR3 DNA reads as TGTGCCAGCAGACCCCCTGGAGGGGGACGCGCGGATACGCAGTATTTT.

This chain uses TRBV11-3 with TRBJ2-5; a weak D match, TRBD2 (5 bases). The V end lost 4 bases, the J end lost 5 bases, and 14 bases lay between the germline ends. This CDR3 comprises 14 residues. CDR1 and CDR2 (germline): SGHNT, YENEEA. The DNA of the CDR3 is TGTGCCAGCAGCTCCGGGGTAGCAGTGGAGACCCAGTACTTC. Translation: CASSSGVAVETQYF. Full variable domain (outside the CDR3, taken from reference TRBV11-3 and TRBJ2-5): EAGVVQSPRYKIIEKKQPVAFWCNPISGHNTLYWYLQNLGQGPELLIRYENEEAVDDSQLPKDRFSAERLKGVDSTLKIQPAELGDSAVYLCASSSGVAVETQYFGPGTRLLVL.

The chain has TRBV29-1 and TRBJ2-1; the match to TRBD1 covers 8 bases. V shed 6 bases and J 4 bases; nucleotides not matched to a gene: 11. The CDR3 totals 15 residues. Germline V gene data show CDR1 as SQVTM and CDR2 as ANQGSEA. DNA of the CDR3: TGCAGCGTCCCGAGGGTAACAGGGGGTTACAATGAGCAGTTCTTC. This encodes CSVPRVTGGYNEQFF.

This clone has just a few counts. The chain links TRBV19 to TRBJ2-3, with TRBD1 matching over 7 bases. CDR3 length: 16 amino acids. J lost 6 bases, V lost 1 base, and 10 bases had no gene match. Germline loops: CDR1 LNHDA, CDR2 SQIVND (reference sequence). The CDR3 DNA reads as TGTGCCAGTAGTATAGGGGGAGACAGGGTAGCCGATACGCAGTATTTT. Translated, it gives CASSIGGDRVADTQYF.

The rearrangement joins TRBV18 to TRBJ2-7; the D call may be TRBD1 or TRBD2 (5 bases each). The V and J ends lost 5 bases and 6 bases respectively, with 20 bases between them. The germline V gene has CDR1 KGHSH and CDR2 LQKENI. This CDR3 is 15 amino acids long. The CDR3 loop is CASSSIQERGSEQYF. DNA for the CDR3: TGTGCCAGCTCATCTATTCAGGAGAGGGGCTCCGAGCAGTACTTC. The variable domain in full, with the rest retrieved from reference TRBV18 and TRBJ2-7, is NAGVMQNPRHLVRRRGQEARLRCSPMKGHSHVYWYRQLPEEGLKFMVYLQKENIIDESGMPKERFSAEFPKEGPSILRIQQVVRGDSAAYFCASSSIQERGSEQYFGPGTRLTVT.

In nucleotides, the CDR3 is TGTGCCAGCGGCCGACAGAGCACAGATACGCAGTATTTT. As protein: CASGRQSTDTQYF. V gene TRBV12-5 combines with J gene TRBJ2-3; either TRBD1 or TRBD2 may fit D (5 bases each). Germline V CDR1 and CDR2: LGHNT, FRNRAP. CDR3 size: 13 residues.

The rearrangement uses TRBV28 and TRBJ1-2; TRBD1 might be the D (5 bases). The CDR3 covers 15 residues. Germline CDR1 is MDHEN and CDR2 is SYDVKM. The V end lost 3 bases, the J end lost 3 bases, and 14 bases lay between the germline ends. The CDR3 DNA is TGTGCCAGCAGTTTCGGGGGGATGGTTTACTATGGCTACACCTTC. Its translation: CASSFGGMVYYGYTF.

The chain joins TRBV19 to TRBJ2-7, with D maybe TRBD1 (6 bases). V lost 3 bases and J lost 2, with 11 bases in between. The germline V gene has CDR1 LNHDA and CDR2 SQIVND (reference sequence). The CDR3 contains 14 residues. CDR3 protein: CASSIWAGAYEQYF. DNA for the CDR3: TGTGCCAGTAGTATTTGGGCAGGGGCCTACGAGCAGTACTTC.

Only one count was recorded for this clone. The rearrangement links TRBV14 to TRBJ2-3; no firm D call. The V and J ends lost 0 bases and 5 bases respectively, with 15 bases between them. The germline gives CDR1 SGHDN, CDR2 FVKESK. This CDR3 has 16 amino acids. The CDR3 loop reads CASSQDFRSSGDTQYF. CDR3 DNA sequence: TGTGCCAGCAGCCAAGATTTTCGGTCTTCAGGAGATACGCAGTATTTT.

The V call is TRBV15, the J call TRBJ2-3; D gene ambiguous. Germline assignment: CDR1 LNHNV and CDR2 YYDKDF (reference sequence). The CDR3 sequence is 15 residues long. Deletions cut 1 base from V and 5 bases from J, with 13 bases between. For the CDR3, the DNA is TGTGCCACCAGCAGAGGCCCCGACTCGGGAGATACGCAGTATTTT. This gives the protein CATSRGPDSGDTQYF.

This chain connects TRBV25-1 to TRBJ2-7; 7 nucleotides agree with TRBD2. The CDR3 consists of 14 residues. CDR1 is MGHDK, CDR2 SYGVNS, per germline. With V trimmed by 4 bases and J by 4 bases, 7 bases remained unmatched. DNA of the CDR3: TGTGCCAGCAGTGGCGGGGGAAGCGTATACGAGCAGTACTTC. It translates to CASSGGGSVYEQYF.

This chain joins TRBV19 and TRBJ2-2, with TRBD1 as a possible D gene (6 bases). CDR1 LNHDA and CDR2 SQIVND come from the germline V gene (reference sequence). The CDR3 sequence is 14 residues long. With 6 bases removed from V and 5 bases from J, the gap between germline ends came to 13 bases. For the CDR3, the DNA is TGTGCCAGTAGAGCCAGGGGAGAAACCGGGGAGCTGTTTTTT. This gives the protein CASRARGETGELFF.

This chain links TRBV28 with TRBJ1-3; D is unresolved. The germline gives CDR1 MDHEN, CDR2 SYDVKM. There are 15 residues in the CDR3. Trimming took 2 bases from V and 0 from J, leaving 8 bases between them. DNA for the CDR3: TGTGCCAGCAGTTTAGGGCTGAACTCTGGAAACACCATATATTTT. Translation: CASSLGLNSGNTIYF. The whole variable domain, filled in from reference TRBV28 and TRBJ1-3, reads DVKVTQSSRYLVKRTGEKVFLECVQDMDHENMFWYRQDPGLGLRLIYFSYDVKMKEKGDIPEGYSVSREKKERFSLILESASTNQTSMYLCASSLGLNSGNTIYFGEGSWLTVV.

This chain uses TRBV1 with TRBJ2-2; no DNA check was done on the table's D call, TRBD2. TRBV1 corresponds to a pseudogene. This CDR3 is 12 amino acids long. The CDR3 region is CASSPPAGELFF. The CDR3 DNA reads as TGCGCCAGCTCCCCCCCCGCCGGGGAGCTGTTTTTT.